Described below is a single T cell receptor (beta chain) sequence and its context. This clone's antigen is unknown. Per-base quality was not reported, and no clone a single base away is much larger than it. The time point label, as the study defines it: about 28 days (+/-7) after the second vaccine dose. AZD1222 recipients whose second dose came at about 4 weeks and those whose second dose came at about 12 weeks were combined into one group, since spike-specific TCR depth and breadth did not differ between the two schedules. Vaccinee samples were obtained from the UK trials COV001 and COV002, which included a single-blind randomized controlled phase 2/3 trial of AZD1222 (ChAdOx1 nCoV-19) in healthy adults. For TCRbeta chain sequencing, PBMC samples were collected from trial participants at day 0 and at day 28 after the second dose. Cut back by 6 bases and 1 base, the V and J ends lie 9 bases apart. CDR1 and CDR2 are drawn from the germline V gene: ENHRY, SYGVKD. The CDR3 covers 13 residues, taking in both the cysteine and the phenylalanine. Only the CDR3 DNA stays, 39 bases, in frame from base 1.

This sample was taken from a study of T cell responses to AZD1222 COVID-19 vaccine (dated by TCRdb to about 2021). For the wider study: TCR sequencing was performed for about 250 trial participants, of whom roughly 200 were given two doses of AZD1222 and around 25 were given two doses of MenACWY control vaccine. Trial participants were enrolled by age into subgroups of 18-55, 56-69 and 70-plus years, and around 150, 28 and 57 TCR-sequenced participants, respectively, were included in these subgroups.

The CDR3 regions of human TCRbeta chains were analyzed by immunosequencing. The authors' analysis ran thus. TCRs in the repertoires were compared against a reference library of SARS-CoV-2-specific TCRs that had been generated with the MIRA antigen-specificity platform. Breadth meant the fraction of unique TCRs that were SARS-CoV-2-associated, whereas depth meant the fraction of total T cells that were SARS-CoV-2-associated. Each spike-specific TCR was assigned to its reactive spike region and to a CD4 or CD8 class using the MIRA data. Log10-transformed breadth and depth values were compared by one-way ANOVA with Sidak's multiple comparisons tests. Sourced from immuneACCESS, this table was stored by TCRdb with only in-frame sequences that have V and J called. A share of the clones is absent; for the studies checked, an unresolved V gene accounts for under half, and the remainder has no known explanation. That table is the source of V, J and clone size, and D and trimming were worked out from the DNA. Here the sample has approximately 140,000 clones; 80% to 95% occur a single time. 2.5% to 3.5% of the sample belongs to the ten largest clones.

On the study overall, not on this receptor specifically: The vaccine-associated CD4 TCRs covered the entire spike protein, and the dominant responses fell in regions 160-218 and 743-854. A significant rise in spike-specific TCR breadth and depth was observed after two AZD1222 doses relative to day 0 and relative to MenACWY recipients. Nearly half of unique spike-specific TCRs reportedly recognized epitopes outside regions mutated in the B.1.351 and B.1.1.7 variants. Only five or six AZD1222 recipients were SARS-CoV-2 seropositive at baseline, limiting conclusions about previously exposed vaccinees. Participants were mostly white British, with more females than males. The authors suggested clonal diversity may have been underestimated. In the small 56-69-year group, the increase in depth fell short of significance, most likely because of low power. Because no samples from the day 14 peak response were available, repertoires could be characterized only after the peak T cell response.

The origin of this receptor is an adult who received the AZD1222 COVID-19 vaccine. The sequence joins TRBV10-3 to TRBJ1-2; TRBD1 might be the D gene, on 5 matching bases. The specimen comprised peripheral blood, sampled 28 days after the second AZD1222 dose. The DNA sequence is TGTGCCATCAGCCGGGACCTTAACTATGGCTACACCTTC. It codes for CAISRDLNYGYTF.